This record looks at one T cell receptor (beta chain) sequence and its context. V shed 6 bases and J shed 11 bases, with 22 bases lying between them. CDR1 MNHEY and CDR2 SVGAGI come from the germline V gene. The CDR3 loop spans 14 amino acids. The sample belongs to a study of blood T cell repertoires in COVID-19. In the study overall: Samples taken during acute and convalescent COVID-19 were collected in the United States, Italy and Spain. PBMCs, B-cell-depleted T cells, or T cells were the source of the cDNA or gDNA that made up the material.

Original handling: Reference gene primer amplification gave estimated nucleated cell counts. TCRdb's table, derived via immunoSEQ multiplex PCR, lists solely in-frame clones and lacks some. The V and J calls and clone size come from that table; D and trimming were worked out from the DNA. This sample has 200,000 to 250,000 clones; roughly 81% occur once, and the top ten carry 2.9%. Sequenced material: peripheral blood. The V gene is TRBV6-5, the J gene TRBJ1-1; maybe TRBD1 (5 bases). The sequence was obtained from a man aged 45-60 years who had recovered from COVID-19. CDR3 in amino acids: CASRTRDWGSRAFF. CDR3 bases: TGTGCCAGCAGAACCCGGGACTGGGGATCGAGGGCTTTCTTT.